Below are 3 T cell receptor beta chains sequenced from a single sample in a study of blood T cell repertoires in COVID-19. Sequencing used immunoSEQ multiplex PCR; TCRdb keeps in-frame clones, though not all of them. The data hold roughly 96,000 clones, with 82% observed a single time. The source material was peripheral blood. These receptors all stem from an elderly man with acute or convalescent COVID-19.

The rearrangement links TRBV9 to TRBJ2-5; 11 bases agree with TRBD2. Trimming at V came to 3 bases and at J to 5 bases, leaving 6 bases not matched to a gene. The V gene's germline CDR1 is SGDLS and CDR2 YYNGEE. The CDR3 spans 15 residues. In DNA, the CDR3 is TGTGCCAGCAGCGACTTTAGCGGGAGGGCCGAGACCCAGTACTTC. Translation: CASSDFSGRAETQYF.

The rearrangement uses TRBV5-1 and TRBJ1-4, with D hard to call. CDR1 is SGHRS, CDR2 YFSETQ, per germline. The CDR3 spans 14 residues. The V gene lost 2 bases and the J gene lost 7 bases, with 12 bases spanning the gap. CDR3 residues: CASSLEGLAEKLFF. The CDR3 DNA sequence: TGCGCCAGCAGCTTAGAAGGGCTAGCTGAAAAACTGTTTTTT. Complete variable domain (other parts from reference TRBV5-1 and TRBJ1-4): KAGVTQTPRYLIKTRGQQVTLSCSPISGHRSVSWYQQTPGQGLQFLFEYFSETQRNKGNFPGRFSGRQFSNSRSEMNVSTLELGDSALYLCASSLEGLAEKLFFGSGTQLSVL.

The rearrangement links TRBV5-1 to TRBJ2-4; 7 bases agree with TRBD1. Germline CDR1 and CDR2: SGHRS and YFSETQ. This CDR3 is built from 15 residues. The ends lost 2 bases at V and 1 base at J; junction bases unmatched: 3. The CDR3 coding sequence is TGCGCCAGCAGCTTAACAGGGGAGGCCAAAAACATTCAGTACTTC. Its translation: CASSLTGEAKNIQYF.